This T cell receptor beta chain was retrieved from a study of shared clonotypes between healthy human individuals (dated by TCRdb to about 2020). Regarding the complete study: A couple of women and a few men aged 18 to 49 years were included in the cohort. For each donor, three plates each were used for CD4 naive and CD4 memory, two plates were used for CD8 naive, and one plate was used for CD8 memory. Leukapheresis yielded between about 0.94 and 9 billion PBMCs per donor. To increase sequencing depth and limit assay-specific biases, different laboratories used diverse techniques to prepare libraries and sequence TCR repertoires. Blood TCR repertoires of four to six healthy adults were deeply sequenced to estimate repertoire size and the extent of clonotype sharing between individuals.

The donors were healthy, HIV-negative adults who had no recently reported acute infections or vaccinations. All donors were Caucasian adults living in Nashville, Tennessee, USA. CD4+ T cells were enriched through magnetic negative selection, after which naive cells were positively selected on CD45RA and the remaining negative fraction served as the memory subset. Blood was obtained by leukapheresis, after which PBMCs were separated by Ficoll-Histopaque density gradient centrifugation and cryopreserved in liquid nitrogen vapor phase. Analytical flow cytometry was used to check the purity and quantity of each magnetically sorted T cell population. Each sorted fraction had its genomic DNA isolated and then quantified by UV absorbance on a Nanodrop 2000c. Using the deep immunoSEQ assay, multiplex PCR amplified TCR CDR3 regions from genomic DNA. For each cell subset, the extracted genomic DNA was distributed evenly across all wells of several immunoSEQ 96-well plates, and each plate served as one replicate. For sorted subsets, about 200 ng genomic DNA, equal to approximately 30,000 T cell genomes, was loaded into each replicate PCR. Purified libraries were quantified with a Qubit 3.0 fluorometer, sized on a Bioanalyzer 2100, and re-quantified with the KAPA Library Quantification kit. Every immunoSEQ 96-well plate was sequenced on a dedicated single-read 150-cycle Illumina NextSeq 550 flow cell. The authors processed their data as follows. The immunoSEQ output contained only junctional sequences without quality scores, so filtering could not match that applied to full-length reads. To assign V/J genes and CDR3, sequences were annotated using PyIR, a Python wrapper for IgBLAST v1.9, with IMGT germline references. Reads were filtered out if the reads had weak V/J assignments (E-value above 1e-6), no CDR3, stop codons, out-of-frame junctions, or ambiguous translated residues. V3J clonotypes were defined as sequences sharing the same inferred V gene, J gene, and CDR3 amino acid sequence. To compute the percentage overlap between repertoires, the number of shared unique clonotypes was divided by the size of the smaller repertoire. Repertoire richness was assessed with RTK rarefaction, the Chao1 estimator, and Recon v2.1 estimates of unobserved clonotypes. Generation probabilities for all TCRbeta clonotypes obtained by the gDNA method from a few donors were computed using OLGA. TCRdb obtained this table from immuneACCESS and retained in-frame rearrangements with V and J assigned. These tables miss some clones; where compared with another copy, unresolved V genes account for less than half of the shortfall, and the remainder is unexplained. V and J calls and clone size are those listed in that table; D and trimming were worked out from the DNA. This sample gives 550,000 to 700,000 clones in total; around 78% of them show up just once. The top ten clones comprise 1.5% to 2% of the sample.

What the work shows at the level of the full study, not this receptor alone: About 5% of naive CD4, 3.5% of naive CD8, about 2.4% of memory CD4, and 0.4% of memory CD8 clonotypes were shared across several donors. Because the study included a small number of donors, the genetic and exposure-history diversity represented was limited. Estimated clonotype richness was generally larger for naive than for memory subsets. Pairwise subsampling indicated that sequencing depth was expected to affect the degree of clonotype sharing among donors. Clonotypes shared by all four sorted-subset donors showed higher generation probabilities than non-shared clonotypes. Only blood was sampled, and tissue TCR repertoires likely differ from those in blood. Incomplete sequencing was indicated by rarefaction of sorted-subset datasets, despite the large sequencing depth.

The CDR3, from cysteine to phenylalanine, totals 14 residues. Of all the DNA, just the CDR3 is kept, 42 bases in frame from base 1. Looking up the germline V gene yields CDR1 MGHRA and CDR2 YSYEKL. The germline ends are 8 bases apart after V is trimmed by 1 base and J by 2 bases. This clone has just a few counts. The antigen it binds to is not known. No base quality values were provided; no much bigger clone lies one nucleotide off. Sequenced material: memory CD4+ T cells sorted from blood. The cell subset or site label, read with the paper, signifies: CD45RA-negative fraction. The sequence was collected from a woman between 25 and 40 years old in good health. Rearrangement joined TRBV4-1 to TRBJ2-5, with an unclear D gene assignment. The encoded CDR3 is CASSQVIRQETQYF. In nucleotide form, the sequence is TGCGCCAGCAGCCAAGTCATACGGCAAGAGACCCAGTACTTC.